This TCR beta chain was found in a study of blood T cell repertoires in COVID-19. Study details: COVID-19 samples, acute and convalescent, were from the United States, Italy and Spain. PBMCs, B-cell-depleted T cells, or T cells provided the cDNA or gDNA that made up the material.

Trimming at V came to 3 bases and at J to 4 bases, leaving 8 bases not matched to a gene. The CDR3 totals 15 residues. Germline CDR1 is SGHVS and CDR2 is FQNEAQ. Seattle's cohort entered during active infection and was followed longitudinally. Original processing methods: Amplification of reference gene primers was used by the study to estimate nucleated cell counts. The data were produced by immunoSEQ multiplex PCR, yet TCRdb's version contains in-frame clones alone and is incomplete. V and J calls and clone size come straight from that table; D and trimming were deduced from the DNA. Altogether fewer than 350,000 clones are present, around 88% being singletons, with the ten largest covering around 1.6%. This clone was seen more than once but under ten times.

The specimen was peripheral blood. The chain employs TRBV7-8 and TRBJ1-1, with TRBD1 identical over 7 bases. The source of this sequence is a woman aged 25 to 45 with COVID-19, enrolled during active disease. DNA for the CDR3: TGTGCCAGCAGCTTGAGGGGGCGTGGGATCACTGAAGCTTTCTTT. The encoded protein is CASSLRGRGITEAFF.